This entry lists 16 T cell receptor beta chains sequenced from one sample in a study of blood T cell repertoires in COVID-19 (TCRdb year 2020). The library was prepared using the immunoSEQ multiplex PCR assay. TCRdb re-hosts the immuneACCESS table, in-frame sequences only. Its copies lack some clones; in the studies checked, an unresolved V gene accounts for under half of them, and the cause for the rest is not known. Recorded for this sample are 150,000 to 200,000 clones; under 90% of them occurred a single time. 15% to 20% of the sample lies in the top ten. The specimen sequenced was peripheral blood. These receptors originate from a woman of 80 years or more with acute or convalescent COVID-19.

This clone was counted only a few times. The chain carries TRBV7-9 and TRBJ1-1; 8 nucleotides match TRBD1. The V gene's germline CDR1 is SEHNR and CDR2 FQNEAQ (reference sequence). Germline trimming cut 5 bases from V and 3 bases from J; bases unmatched to any gene: 5. The CDR3 consists of 14 residues. In DNA, the CDR3 is TGTGCCAGCAGCCCTGACAGGGGCCACACTGAAGCTTTCTTT. Its translation: CASSPDRGHTEAFF.

This chain connects TRBV30 to TRBJ1-2; D not certain. The CDR3 loop spans 13 amino acids. Germline V gene sequence: CDR1 GTSNPN, CDR2 SVGIG (reference sequence). Trimming left V 4 bases short and J 0 bases short, with 9 bases between. CDR3 loop: CAWTLTANYGYTF. For the CDR3, the DNA is TGTGCCTGGACCCTCACAGCTAACTATGGCTACACCTTC.

The rearrangement links TRBV24-1 to TRBJ2-1; perhaps TRBD1 as D (5 bases). The length of the CDR3 is 16 residues. Germline lookup yields CDR1 KGHDR and CDR2 SFDVKD. Deletions cut 4 bases from V and 8 bases from J, with 20 bases between. The CDR3 here is CATSDLDTNGGDEQFF. The DNA of the CDR3 is TGTGCCACCAGTGACCTGGACACTAACGGTGGAGATGAGCAGTTCTTC.

The V and J genes are TRBV2 and TRBJ1-2, with TRBD1 matching over 8 bases. V trimming: 6 bases; J trimming: 4 bases; junction bases outside the gene matches: 7. Germline V gene lookup returns CDR1 SNHLY and CDR2 FYNNEI. CDR3 size: 14 residues. CDR3 DNA: TGTGCCAGCAGGCGGTCAGGGGGCGGCTATGGCTACACCTTC. This gives the protein CASRRSGGGYGYTF.

CDR3 protein: CASSVAGGTAISTNYGYTF. The DNA for the CDR3 is TGTGCCAGCAGCGTAGCGGGCGGGACAGCCATTTCGACTAACTATGGCTACACCTTC. The chain uses TRBV9 and TRBJ1-2; 7 bases line up with TRBD1. The CDR3 contains 19 residues. Germline assignment: CDR1 SGDLS and CDR2 YYNGEE. V lost 0 bases to trimming and J lost 0 bases; unmatched junction nucleotides: 14.

The sample holds one count of this clone. The chain's CDR3 is CASSMASGRLNEQFF. The CDR3 nucleotides read TGTGCCAGTAGTATGGCTAGCGGGAGATTAAATGAGCAGTTCTTC. The gene calls are TRBV19 and TRBJ2-1; 10 bases align to TRBD2. This CDR3 comprises 15 residues. From germline, CDR1 is LNHDA and CDR2 SQIVND (reference sequence). The trim removed 3 bases at V and 7 bases at J, leaving 6 bases unmatched.

The rearrangement joins TRBV5-4 to TRBJ1-2; no definite D call. Germline lookup yields CDR1 SGHNT and CDR2 YYREEE (reference sequence). This CDR3 has 14 residues. V was trimmed by 5 bases and J by 8 bases, leaving 19 bases between them. CDR3 in amino acids: CASRPTAPPGGYTF. For the CDR3, the DNA is TGTGCCAGCAGACCAACAGCCCCTCCGGGGGGCTACACCTTC.

This clone has just one count. J is TRBJ2-7 and V is TRBV15; 12 bases are a match to TRBD2. J gave up 4 bases and V 1 base, and 5 bases lay outside the gene matches. CDR1 and CDR2 (germline): LNHNV, YYDKDF (reference sequence). The CDR3 is made up of 16 amino acids. The CDR3 region has the DNA TGTGCCACCAGCAGAGGGAGACTAGCGGGAGTTTACGAGCAGTACTTC. Its translation: CATSRGRLAGVYEQYF.

The chain recombines TRBV18 with TRBJ1-2; D gene unclear. V shed 3 bases and J shed 2 bases, with 10 bases lying between them. In germline, CDR1 is KGHSH, CDR2 LQKENI. CDR3 length: 14 residues. The CDR3 here is CASSPVAVNYGYTF. The CDR3 DNA sequence: TGTGCCAGCTCACCGGTTGCAGTCAACTATGGCTACACCTTC. Full variable domain (remainder filled in from reference TRBV18 and TRBJ1-2): NAGVMQNPRHLVRRRGQEARLRCSPMKGHSHVYWYRQLPEEGLKFMVYLQKENIIDESGMPKERFSAEFPKEGPSILRIQQVVRGDSAAYFCASSPVAVNYGYTFGSGTRLTVV.

This chain joins TRBV2 and TRBJ2-2; 9 bases are shared with TRBD1. The germline gives CDR1 SNHLY, CDR2 FYNNEI. This CDR3 spans 14 amino acids. V shed 6 bases, J shed 4 bases, and the junction held 3 bases outside the gene matches. CDR3 nucleotides: TGTGCCAGCAGGCGACAGGGGGGCACCGGGGAGCTGTTTTTT. Translated, it gives CASRRQGGTGELFF.

The chain combines TRBV11-2 with TRBJ1-1; the D is unclear. The ends were cut back, 0 bases at V and 0 bases at J, with 8 bases in the middle. This CDR3 spans 15 amino acids. Germline-derived CDR1 and CDR2 are SGHAT and FQNNGV. The CDR3 reads CASSLDELMNTEAFF. In nucleotides, the CDR3 is TGTGCCAGCAGCTTAGACGAGTTGATGAACACTGAAGCTTTCTTT.

In nucleotides, the CDR3 is TGTGCCAGCAGCTTAACTCAGGGGGCATTGAGACAGCCCCAGCATTTT. This sequence encodes CASSLTQGALRQPQHF. The chain employs TRBV7-8 and TRBJ1-5; 8 nucleotides align to TRBD1. Germline V CDR1 and CDR2: SGHVS, FQNEAQ. CDR3 length: 16 residues. V dropped 2 bases and J dropped 7; count of bases not matched to a gene: 10. Filled out from reference TRBV7-8 and TRBJ1-5, the complete variable domain reads GAGVSQSPRYKVAKRGQDVALRCDPISGHVSLFWYQQALGQGPEFLTYFQNEAQLDKSGLPSDRFFAERPEGSVSTLKIQRTQQEDSAVYLCASSLTQGALRQPQHFGDGTRLSIL.

Only a few counts were recorded for this clone. V is TRBV6-5 and J is TRBJ1-1; possibly TRBD1 for D (5 bases). The ends were cut back, 7 bases at V and 5 bases at J, with 14 bases in the middle. Germline lookup yields CDR1 MNHEY and CDR2 SVGAGI. The CDR3 sequence is 13 residues long. The CDR3 loop reads CASNGGVGTEAFF. CDR3 DNA sequence: TGTGCCAGCAACGGGGGGGTCGGGACTGAAGCTTTCTTT.

The CDR3, as DNA: TGTGCCAGCTCACTAGCAGGTGGCGGGGACTACGAGCAGTACTTC. The encoded protein is CASSLAGGGDYEQYF. The V and J genes are TRBV18 and TRBJ2-7; a possible D gene is TRBD2 (6 bases). The germline V and J ends were trimmed by 4 bases and 3 bases, with 16 bases remaining between them. The CDR3 contains 15 residues. CDR1 and CDR2 (germline): KGHSH, LQKENI.

The chain carries TRBV7-3 and TRBJ1-2; the D is unclear. Trimming took 1 base from V and 4 from J, leaving 7 bases between them. The length of the CDR3 is 13 residues. The germline V gene encodes CDR1 SGHTA and CDR2 FQGTGA. The DNA of the CDR3 is TGTGCCAGCAGCTTAAATGCCGGCTATGGCTACACCTTC. Its translation is CASSLNAGYGYTF.

The CDR3 sequence: CASSQDLRAEQYF. CDR3 sequence (DNA): TGTGCCAGCAGCCAAGATTTACGCGCCGAGCAGTACTTC. The rearrangement joins TRBV4-2 to TRBJ2-7; no definite D call. Germline loops: CDR1 LGHNA, CDR2 YNFKEQ. V was trimmed by 0 bases and J by 6 bases, leaving 9 bases between them. The CDR3 consists of 13 residues.